These 12 T cell receptor beta chains were sequenced from one sample in a study of blood T cell repertoires in COVID-19. Only in-frame clones appear in the TCRdb table, and some are missing; sequencing was by immunoSEQ multiplex PCR. The repertoire includes under 250,000 clones, over 75% of them detected once, and about 2% sits in the top ten. The specimen sequenced was peripheral blood. The receptor set was obtained from a man aged 25-45 years who had recovered from COVID-19.

The chain carries TRBV2 and TRBJ1-3; D not certain. The CDR3 has 13 residues. CDR1 and CDR2 from the germline V gene are SNHLY and FYNNEI. Trimming left V 4 bases short and J 7 bases short, with 11 bases between. In nucleotides, the CDR3 is TGTGCCAGCAGTGCCCAGGAACGGAACACCATATATTTT. Translated, it gives CASSAQERNTIYF.

The V call is TRBV9, the J call TRBJ1-6, with 9 positions matching TRBD1. The CDR3 loop spans 14 amino acids. CDR1 is SGDLS and CDR2 is YYNGEE in the germline V gene. V lost 4 bases, J lost 8 bases, and 4 bases stayed unmatched. CDR3 nucleotides: TGTGCCAGCAGCCGACAGGGGGTCGATTCACCCCTCCACTTT. Its protein is CASSRQGVDSPLHF.

J is TRBJ2-5 and V is TRBV3-1 (or the pseudogene TRBV3-2); weak D call: TRBD2 (6 bases). The germline V gene has CDR1 LGHDT and CDR2 YNNKEL (reference sequence). V lost 4 bases and J lost 5, with 17 bases in between. The CDR3 covers 15 residues. In DNA form, the CDR3 reads TGTGCCAGCAGCCCACCCCCGGAGGGGTATGAGACCCAGTACTTC. This gives the protein CASSPPPEGYETQYF.

This sequence joins TRBV4-2 and TRBJ1-3; the D gene is possibly TRBD1 (6 bases). The CDR3 length is 19 residues. Trimming removed 2 bases at V and 0 bases at J, with 20 bases between. From germline, CDR1 is LGHNA and CDR2 YNFKEQ. CDR3: CASSQSHSGHPNSGNTIYF. CDR3 sequence (DNA): TGTGCCAGCAGCCAAAGCCATTCGGGACATCCAAACTCTGGAAACACCATATATTTT.

This CDR3 reads CASSLYGGARNEQFF. The CDR3 DNA sequence: TGTGCCAGCAGCTTGTACGGGGGGGCTAGAAATGAGCAGTTCTTC. This sequence joins TRBV11-2 and TRBJ2-1; 8 bases line up with TRBD2. This CDR3 is 15 amino acids long. J gave up 7 bases and V 3 bases, and 8 bases lay outside the gene matches. Germline CDR1 reads SGHAT; CDR2 reads FQNNGV.

The chain recombines TRBV18 with TRBJ1-5; a weak D match, TRBD1 (5 bases). Trimming shortened V by 2 bases and J by 4 bases, and 9 bases separated the two germline ends. Germline CDR1 reads KGHSH; CDR2 reads LQKENI. The CDR3 extends over 14 amino acids. The CDR3 loop is CASSPSGENQPQHF. CDR3 sequence (DNA): TGTGCCAGCTCACCATCGGGGGAGAATCAGCCCCAGCATTTT.

CDR3 nucleotide sequence: TGTGCCAGTGCGACTAGGGGCTTTAATGAGCAGTTCTTC. It translates to CASATRGFNEQFF. The V and J genes are TRBV19 and TRBJ2-1; maybe TRBD2 (6 bases). This CDR3 spans 13 amino acids. V was shortened by 8 bases and J by 7 bases, with 15 bases between the two germline ends. The germline V gene has CDR1 LNHDA and CDR2 SQIVND (reference sequence).

The rearrangement joins TRBV2 to TRBJ1-5, with a possible D match to TRBD1 (6 bases). CDR3 length: 15 residues. V lost 6 bases and J lost 1, with 13 bases in between. Germline CDR1 reads SNHLY; CDR2 reads FYNNEI. CDR3 coding DNA: TGTGCCAGCAGCCTATCACAGGGAAGCAATCAGCCCCAGCATTTT. Translation gives CASSLSQGSNQPQHF. Based on the CDR3 plus reference TRBV2 and TRBJ1-5, the full variable domain is EPEVTQTPSHQVTQMGQEVILRCVPISNHLYFYWYRQILGQKVEFLVSFYNNEISEKSEIFDDQFSVERPDGSNFTLKIRSTKLEDSAMYFCASSLSQGSNQPQHFGDGTRLSIL.

This clone was seen a single time. J is TRBJ2-2 and V is TRBV12-3 or TRBV12-4, with D unclear. This CDR3 spans 12 amino acids. The V end lost 0 bases, the J end lost 8 bases, and 4 bases lay between the germline ends. The chain's CDR3 is CASSLAPGELFF. The DNA for the CDR3 is TGTGCCAGCAGTTTAGCCCCGGGGGAGCTGTTTTTT.

This clone is a singleton in its sample. The chain is built from TRBV25-1 and TRBJ2-5; TRBD2 agrees at 11 bases. This CDR3 comprises 15 residues. Germline V CDR1 and CDR2: MGHDK, SYGVNS. Germline trimming cut 4 bases from V and 5 bases from J; bases unmatched to any gene: 6. CDR3 protein: CASSALAGGGETQYF. The CDR3 nucleotides are TGTGCCAGCAGTGCCCTAGCGGGGGGAGGCGAGACCCAGTACTTC. Using reference TRBV25-1 and TRBJ2-5 for the parts outside the CDR3, the full variable domain is EADIYQTPRYLVIGTGKKITLECSQTMGHDKMYWYQQDPGMELHLIHYSYGVNSTEKGDLSSESTVSRIRTEHFPLTLESARPSHTSQYLCASSALAGGGETQYFGPGTRLLVL.

Points on this clone: Other DNA sequences in this sample translate to the same CDR3. The chain uses TRBV7-9 and TRBJ2-3, with TRBD1 as a possible D gene (5 bases). In germline, CDR1 is SEHNR, CDR2 FQNEAQ (reference sequence). The CDR3 is made up of 13 amino acids. V lost 2 bases, J lost 4 bases, and 7 bases lay in between. The CDR3 bases are TGTGCCAGCAGCTTAACAGGATCAGATACGCAGTATTTT. Its protein product is CASSLTGSDTQYF.

The chain recombines TRBV4-1 with TRBJ2-3, with 9 bases aligning to TRBD2. Germline loops: CDR1 MGHRA, CDR2 YSYEKL. V trimming: 8 bases; J trimming: 9 bases; junction bases outside the gene matches: 12. This CDR3 region has 14 residues. The CDR3 region is CASGMTSGWVTQYF. CDR3 nucleotides: TGCGCCAGCGGAATGACTAGCGGATGGGTGACGCAGTATTTT.